This T cell receptor (beta chain) was captured by sequencing in a study of T cell clones after liver transplantation. This clone is classed as medium-sized. Its antigen is still unknown. Sequencing of dividing CFSE-low cells from the MLR defined alloreactive TCRbeta sequences. Method: immunoSEQ multiplex PCR; TCRdb's copy keeps in-frame clones and lacks some. The repertoire has several thousand clones, over 40% of them found once; the top ten carry about 13%. The V and J ends lost 3 bases and 6 bases, in that order; junction bases with no gene match: 16. Looked up from germline, CDR1 is SEHNR and CDR2 is FQNEAQ (reference sequence). CDR3 length: 19 residues.

This TCR derives from a human patient who received a liver transplant. Some T cells may be supplied by the graft donor. This chain links TRBV7-9 with TRBJ2-1; 11 bases align to TRBD2. The material sequenced was CD4+ T cells from cultured PBMCs. The chain's CDR3 is CASSFNEVAWGLAVNEQFF. CDR3 DNA sequence: TGTGCCAGCAGCTTCAACGAGGTAGCTTGGGGACTAGCGGTCAATGAGCAGTTCTTC.